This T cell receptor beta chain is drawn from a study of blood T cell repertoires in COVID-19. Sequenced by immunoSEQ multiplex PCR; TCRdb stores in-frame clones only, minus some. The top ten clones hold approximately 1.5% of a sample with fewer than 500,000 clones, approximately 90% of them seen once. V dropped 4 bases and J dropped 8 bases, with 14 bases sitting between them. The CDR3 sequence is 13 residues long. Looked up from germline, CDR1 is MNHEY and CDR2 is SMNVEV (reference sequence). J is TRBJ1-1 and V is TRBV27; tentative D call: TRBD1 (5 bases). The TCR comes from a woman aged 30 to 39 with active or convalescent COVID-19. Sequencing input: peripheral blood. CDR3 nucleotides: TGTGCCAGCAGTTCCCTTGCAGGGATGGAAGCTTTCTTT. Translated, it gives CASSSLAGMEAFF.